One sample yielded the 32 T cell receptor beta chains listed below, sequenced in a study of blood T cell repertoires in COVID-19. Method: immunoSEQ multiplex PCR; TCRdb's copy keeps in-frame clones and lacks some. Of approximately 52,000 clones in the sample, 80% to 95% were seen once. Sequenced material: peripheral blood. The receptor set was obtained from a human donor with active COVID-19. The donor label of this sample is uncertain.

The chain links TRBV6-4 to TRBJ2-4, with 13 bases fitting TRBD2. The germline V gene encodes CDR1 MRHNA and CDR2 SNTAGT. V trimming: 5 bases; J trimming: 4 bases; junction bases outside the gene matches: 2. CDR3 length: 15 residues. The CDR3 DNA is TGTGCCAGCAGTCCGACTAGCGGGGGGAAAAACATTCAGTACTTC. Translated, it gives CASSPTSGGKNIQYF.

This clone was seen just once. This chain joins TRBV5-1 and TRBJ2-3, with D maybe TRBD2 (7 bases). This CDR3 has 14 amino acids. Between the trimmed V and J ends, which lost 0 bases and 6 bases, there was a span of 11 bases. Germline loops: CDR1 SGHRS, CDR2 YFSETQ. CDR3 DNA sequence: TGCGCCAGCAGCTTGGGTGGGGGGGCCGATACGCAGTATTTT. It is translated as CASSLGGGADTQYF.

This clone was seen a handful of times. The chain is built from TRBV19 and TRBJ2-2; TRBD2 matches 7 bases. Trimming cost V 7 bases and J 3 bases; bases outside gene matches: 8. Germline assignment: CDR1 LNHDA and CDR2 SQIVND (reference sequence). The CDR3 spans 15 residues. The CDR3 loop reads CASIPLGGDTGELFF. The CDR3 bases are TGTGCCAGTATTCCCCTGGGGGGGGACACCGGGGAGCTGTTTTTT.

This clone appeared a few times. Other DNA sequences from this sample encode an identical CDR3 as well. The chain joins TRBV7-3 to TRBJ2-2; D remains unclear. There are 12 residues in the CDR3. Trimming pared 5 bases from V and 2 bases from J, leaving 3 bases between. Germline V gives CDR1 SGHTA, CDR2 FQGTGA. CDR3 nucleotide sequence: TGTGCCAGCAGCCTCAACACCGGGGAGCTGTTTTTT. This encodes CASSLNTGELFF.

The genes are TRBV10-3 and TRBJ2-7, with 7 bases lining up with TRBD1. V was pared by 8 bases and J by 7 bases, with 11 bases of the junction left unmatched. Germline V gene data show CDR1 as ENHRY and CDR2 as SYGVKD. The CDR3 contains 13 residues. CDR3 coding DNA: TGTGCCATCCCATGGAACAGGGGAAGGGAGCAGTACGTC. Protein sequence: CAIPWNRGREQYV.

The rearrangement links TRBV24-1 to TRBJ2-1, with TRBD1 identical over 10 bases. This CDR3 contains 15 residues. Germline V gives CDR1 KGHDR, CDR2 SFDVKD. Trimming removed 3 bases from V and 7 bases from J; junction bases left unmatched: 5. The CDR3 nucleotides read TGTGCCACCAGTGATCCGGGACAGGGGTTGAATGAGCAGTTCTTC. Translated: CATSDPGQGLNEQFF.

The rearrangement uses TRBV27 and TRBJ1-2; D unresolved. The V and J ends lost 6 bases and 1 base respectively, with 9 bases between them. Germline V CDR1 and CDR2: MNHEY, SMNVEV (reference sequence). The CDR3 has 13 amino acids. The CDR3 spells CASSDKLNYGYTF. The CDR3 DNA is TGTGCCAGCAGCGACAAGCTTAACTATGGCTACACCTTC.

The CDR3 DNA reads as TGTGCCAGCAGCTTAAGGACAGGGGGCTCGGGTGAGCAGTTCTTC. This gives the protein CASSLRTGGSGEQFF. The chain couples TRBV7-9 to TRBJ2-1, with 11 bases fitting TRBD1. CDR3 length: 15 amino acids. The V gene end was trimmed by 2 bases and the J gene end by 9 bases; junction bases not matched to a gene: 6. Germline values: CDR1 SEHNR, CDR2 FQNEAQ (reference sequence).

In its sample, this clone was seen once. The chain links TRBV19 to TRBJ2-2; 8 nucleotides align to TRBD1. Germline trimming cut 3 bases from V and 4 bases from J; bases unmatched to any gene: 1. This CDR3 has 14 amino acids. Looked up from germline, CDR1 is LNHDA and CDR2 is SQIVND (reference sequence). This CDR3 reads CASSMQGATGELFF. The CDR3 coding sequence is TGTGCCAGTAGTATGCAGGGGGCCACCGGGGAGCTGTTTTTT.

This sequence joins TRBV28 and TRBJ2-7, with D unresolved. Germline CDR1 reads MDHEN; CDR2 reads SYDVKM. V dropped 3 bases and J dropped 7 bases, with 10 bases sitting between them. The CDR3 spans 12 residues. This CDR3 is CASSLRQVEQYF. The CDR3 DNA reads TGTGCCAGCAGTTTGCGCCAGGTGGAGCAGTACTTC.

This clone was counted once. The rearrangement links TRBV6-5 to TRBJ2-2, with D possibly TRBD1 on 6 matching bases. Trimming stripped 3 bases from V and 5 bases from J, with 10 bases between. CDR1 and CDR2 (germline): MNHEY, SVGAGI. CDR3 length: 14 residues. The CDR3, as DNA: TGTGCCAGCAGTTATACAGGGAGTACCGGGGAGCTGTTTTTT. Translated: CASSYTGSTGELFF.

DNA of the CDR3: TGTGCCAGCAGTCCGTCGATAAGGGACACTAATTCACCCCTCCACTTT. Translation gives CASSPSIRDTNSPLHF. This chain joins TRBV9 and TRBJ1-6; a possible D gene is TRBD1 (6 bases). This CDR3 spans 16 amino acids. CDR1 is SGDLS and CDR2 is YYNGEE in the germline V gene. V was clipped by 5 bases and J by 6 bases, with 18 bases between them.

This rearrangement joins TRBV7-2 to TRBJ2-3; 9 bases are shared with TRBD2. The V and J ends lost 1 base and 4 bases, in that order; junction bases with no gene match: 0. Per germline, CDR1 SGHTA and CDR2 FQGNSA. The CDR3 sequence is 14 residues long. CDR3 in amino acids: CASSLGGRADTQYF. CDR3 coding DNA: TGTGCCAGCAGCTTAGGCGGGAGGGCAGATACGCAGTATTTT.

The chain links TRBV9 to TRBJ2-3; the match to TRBD2 covers 11 bases. The length of the CDR3 is 18 residues. V shed 0 bases, J shed 4 bases, and the junction held 10 bases outside the gene matches. Germline assignment: CDR1 SGDLS and CDR2 YYNGEE. Written as DNA, the CDR3 is TGTGCCAGCAGCGTAGGTAGCGGGGGGGCCCCCAACGCAGATACGCAGTATTTT. This sequence encodes CASSVGSGGAPNADTQYF.

The chain carries TRBV28 and TRBJ2-2, with 7 bases identical to TRBD2. This CDR3 is 14 amino acids long. Germline V gene sequence: CDR1 MDHEN, CDR2 SYDVKM. The ends lost 3 bases at V and 9 bases at J; junction bases unmatched: 7. This CDR3 reads CASSFGGSRRELFF. The CDR3 nucleotides read TGTGCCAGCAGTTTTGGCGGGAGTCGCAGGGAGCTGTTTTTT.

The chain has TRBV2 and TRBJ2-7; the D gene is possibly TRBD2 (6 bases). V was cut by 4 bases and J by 5 bases, with 15 bases left in between. This CDR3 has 14 residues. Germline assignment: CDR1 SNHLY and CDR2 FYNNEI. CDR3 coding DNA: TGTGCCAGCAGTGCAGTCCGGGGGTTCCACGAGCAGTACTTC. Its protein product is CASSAVRGFHEQYF.

The chain uses TRBV28 and TRBJ1-2; no reliable D call. The CDR3 length is 15 residues. The germline V and J ends were trimmed by 4 bases and 4 bases, with 16 bases remaining between them. Germline V gene lookup returns CDR1 MDHEN and CDR2 SYDVKM. This chain's CDR3 is CASSSPGSSFYGYTF. CDR3 in DNA: TGTGCCAGCAGTTCCCCCGGGAGCTCCTTCTATGGCTACACCTTC.

CDR3 amino acids: CASSGGGLYEQYF. The DNA of the CDR3 is TGCGCCAGCAGTGGGGGGGGATTGTACGAGCAGTACTTC. The chain employs TRBV5-1 and TRBJ2-7; TRBD2 agrees at 7 bases. J lost 4 bases, V lost 5 bases, and 6 bases had no gene match. CDR3 length equals 13 residues. CDR1 and CDR2 (germline): SGHRS, YFSETQ.

V is TRBV7-8 and J is TRBJ2-1; no clear D. Per germline, CDR1 SGHVS and CDR2 FQNEAQ. The CDR3 loop spans 13 amino acids. V shed 3 bases and J shed 7 bases, with 10 bases lying between them. CDR3 sequence: CASSLGRWNEQFF. In nucleotides, the CDR3 is TGTGCCAGCAGCTTGGGCCGATGGAATGAGCAGTTCTTC.

This clone was counted only a few times. The chain carries TRBV19 and TRBJ1-5; 7 bases map to TRBD1. The CDR3 is 16 residues long. With 7 bases clipped from V and 1 base from J, the junction kept 10 bases outside the gene matches. Germline assignment: CDR1 LNHDA and CDR2 SQIVND (reference sequence). DNA for the CDR3: TGTGCCAGTACCCCGACAGGGAAGGGGAGCAATCAGCCCCAGCATTTT. It is translated as CASTPTGKGSNQPQHF.

This clone was found once. The V gene is TRBV6-6, the J gene TRBJ1-1; TRBD1 matches 8 bases. From germline, CDR1 is MNHNY and CDR2 SVGAGI (reference sequence). The V and J ends lost 2 bases and 3 bases, in that order; junction bases with no gene match: 5. The CDR3 is 15 amino acids. CDR3 coding DNA: TGTGCCAGCAGTTACAGGACAGGGAGGGACACTGAAGCTTTCTTT. This encodes CASSYRTGRDTEAFF.

This clone is a singleton in its sample. This chain uses TRBV2 with TRBJ2-3; 11 bases fit TRBD2. The CDR3 runs to 15 residues. CDR1 is SNHLY, CDR2 FYNNEI, per germline. V was clipped by 6 bases and J by 7 bases; unmatched bases: 9. The CDR3 DNA reads as TGTGCCAGCAGGGAGTTAGCGGGGGGGTCGAATACGCAGTATTTT. Protein: CASRELAGGSNTQYF.

This clone was counted a single time. This chain links TRBV3-1 (or the pseudogene TRBV3-2) with TRBJ1-3, with D maybe TRBD1 (5 bases). The CDR3 contains 16 residues. Germline CDR1 reads LGHDT; CDR2 reads YNNKEL (reference sequence). Trimming removed 3 bases from V and 0 bases from J, with 12 bases in between. The CDR3: CASSHLRGISGNTIYF. The CDR3, as DNA: TGTGCCAGCAGCCACCTTCGGGGGATCTCTGGAAACACCATATATTTT.

The J gene is TRBJ1-1, the V gene TRBV28; a possible D gene is TRBD1 (5 bases). CDR3 length: 15 residues. V was trimmed by 7 bases and J by 0 bases, leaving 15 bases between them. CDR1 is MDHEN and CDR2 is SYDVKM in the germline V gene. The CDR3 is CASTWRQSMNTEAFF. The CDR3 nucleotides are TGTGCCAGCACCTGGAGACAGTCCATGAACACTGAAGCTTTCTTT.

The V and J genes are TRBV6-5 and TRBJ2-2, with 8 bases that match TRBD1. Per the germline V gene, CDR1 is MNHEY and CDR2 is SVGAGI. CDR3 length: 12 residues. Germline trimming cut 6 bases from V and 6 bases from J; bases unmatched to any gene: 0. The CDR3 DNA is TGTGCCAGCAGACAGGGGGCCGGGGAGCTGTTTTTT. This translates into CASRQGAGELFF.

The rearrangement links TRBV18 to TRBJ1-2, with unresolved D. The V and J ends lost 6 bases and 8 bases respectively, with 13 bases between them. The CDR3 is made up of 12 amino acids. The germline V gene has CDR1 KGHSH and CDR2 LQKENI. The CDR3 protein is CASSTLGEGYTF. The DNA for the CDR3 is TGTGCCAGCTCCACTCTCGGGGAAGGCTACACCTTC.

V usage is TRBV25-1 and J usage is TRBJ2-7, with D perhaps matching TRBD2 (7 bases). The CDR3 spans 16 residues. Germline V gene sequence: CDR1 MGHDK, CDR2 SYGVNS. V gave up 1 base and J gave up 7 bases, with 20 bases separating them. The CDR3 spells CASSEFGRKGGTEQYF. The CDR3 nucleotides are TGTGCCAGCAGTGAATTCGGGAGAAAGGGGGGGACGGAGCAGTACTTC.

The V gene is TRBV18, the J gene TRBJ1-5; 10 bases are shared with TRBD1. Looked up from germline, CDR1 is KGHSH and CDR2 is LQKENI. This CDR3 has 19 residues. Losses at the gene ends were 3 bases for V and 4 bases for J; bases not matched to a gene: 15. CDR3 DNA: TGTGCCAGCTCACCTCAACCGATTCCGACAGGGGGCTATAATCAGCCCCAGCATTTT. Translating it yields CASSPQPIPTGGYNQPQHF.

This chain uses TRBV6-6 with TRBJ2-2, with 8 bases matching TRBD2. The CDR3 extends over 13 amino acids. V shed 7 bases, J shed 8 bases, and the junction held 6 bases outside the gene matches. From germline, CDR1 is MNHNY and CDR2 SVGAGI (reference sequence). This chain's CDR3 is CASIRGGPGELFF. The CDR3 DNA reads TGTGCCAGCATCCGGGGGGGGCCAGGGGAGCTGTTTTTT.

This clone was counted once. This sequence joins TRBV9 and TRBJ1-2; D gene unclear. The CDR3 totals 16 residues. Germline V gene lookup returns CDR1 SGDLS and CDR2 YYNGEE. Trimming pared 4 bases from V and 4 bases from J, leaving 20 bases between. CDR3: CASSPRLVQTSYGYTF. The CDR3 DNA reads TGTGCCAGCAGCCCCAGGTTGGTTCAGACTAGCTATGGCTACACCTTC.

The chain links TRBV7-2 to TRBJ1-6, with D possibly TRBD1 on 6 matching bases. The CDR3 is 15 residues long. Trimming shortened V by 4 bases and J by 6 bases, and 13 bases separated the two germline ends. Germline-derived CDR1 and CDR2 are SGHTA and FQGNSA. CDR3 in DNA: TGTGCCAGCAGCTCCAGGGGAGGGGGTAATTCACCCCTCCACTTT. It translates to CASSSRGGGNSPLHF.

The chain couples TRBV30 to TRBJ1-4; D is possibly TRBD1 (5 bases). Germline CDR1 and CDR2: GTSNPN and SVGIG (reference sequence). This CDR3 is 12 amino acids long. Trimming removed 0 bases at V and 8 bases at J, with 7 bases between. The CDR3: CAWSVQVEKLFF. The CDR3 region has the DNA TGTGCCTGGAGTGTACAGGTCGAAAAACTGTTTTTT. Based on the CDR3 plus reference TRBV30 and TRBJ1-4, the full variable domain is SQTIHQWPATLVQPVGSPLSLECTVEGTSNPNLYWYRQAAGRGLQLLFYSVGIGQISSEVPQNLSASRPQDRQFILSSKKLLLSDSGFYLCAWSVQVEKLFFGSGTQLSVL.